This entry lists 16 T cell receptor beta chains sequenced from one sample in a study of technical replicates of blood from a few donors. Assay: immunoSEQ multiplex PCR; the TCRdb copy retains only in-frame clones and omits some. The sample holds approximately 70,000 clones; 91% are singletons and the top ten take 0.37%. Sequencing was performed on T cells isolated from PBMCs. The receptors here all came from a human donor in good health. Some clones in this sample may be carry-over from other donors' samples.

The rearrangement uses TRBV5-1 and TRBJ2-7; 8 positions agree with TRBD2. With 0 bases clipped from V and 10 bases from J, the junction kept 6 bases outside the gene matches. The CDR3 covers 13 residues. Germline V gene data show CDR1 as SGHRS and CDR2 as YFSETQ. The CDR3 spells CASSLGGSGDQYF. DNA for the CDR3: TGCGCCAGCAGCTTGGGGGGTAGCGGGGACCAGTACTTC.

This clone showed up just once. The rearrangement joins TRBV11-3 to TRBJ2-3, with a weak D call TRBD1 (6 bases). This CDR3 has 16 residues. The germline CDR1 and CDR2 sequences are SGHNT and YENEEA. V was pared by 3 bases and J by 0 bases, with 13 bases between. The CDR3 DNA reads TGTGCCAGCAGCTTTACTTCAGGGGTGAGCACAGATACGCAGTATTTT. It codes for CASSFTSGVSTDTQYF.

This chain uses TRBV11-3 with TRBJ2-5, with a possible D match to TRBD2 (6 bases). Deletions cut 5 bases from V and 2 bases from J, with 18 bases between. There are 16 residues in the CDR3. Germline assignment: CDR1 SGHNT and CDR2 YENEEA. CDR3 DNA sequence: TGTGCCAGCAGCGATAACCGGGGGACCGAGCAAGAGACCCAGTACTTC. Its translation: CASSDNRGTEQETQYF.

This chain joins TRBV6-6 and TRBJ2-1, with 8 nucleotides matching TRBD1. Germline V gene sequence: CDR1 MNHNY, CDR2 SVGAGI (reference sequence). CDR3 length: 16 amino acids. J gave up 5 bases and V 5 bases, and 11 bases lay outside the gene matches. CDR3 region: CASSGLLRGPDNEQFF. The CDR3 nucleotides are TGTGCCAGCAGTGGACTCCTCAGGGGGCCCGACAATGAGCAGTTCTTC.

The rearrangement links TRBV12-5 to TRBJ2-1; 7 positions match TRBD2. Per the germline V gene, CDR1 is LGHNT and CDR2 is FRNRAP. Trimming removed 6 bases from V and 5 bases from J; junction bases left unmatched: 7. CDR3 size: 14 residues. CDR3 bases: TGTGCTAGTGGCCTTCTCCGGGGGGACAATGAGCAGTTCTTC. This translates into CASGLLRGDNEQFF.

This clone came up a few times. Other DNA sequences in this sample translate to the same CDR3. The V gene is TRBV27, the J gene TRBJ2-1; 9 nucleotides match TRBD1. Germline-derived CDR1 and CDR2 are MNHEY and SMNVEV (reference sequence). The ends lost 6 bases at V and 7 bases at J; junction bases unmatched: 4. CDR3 length equals 13 residues. The CDR3 loop is CASSRDRANEQFF. Written as DNA, the CDR3 is TGTGCCAGCAGCCGGGACAGGGCGAATGAGCAGTTCTTC.

Points on this clone: A read error may produce the germline difference seen at one junction end. The chain joins TRBV7-7 to TRBJ2-5; D is possibly TRBD2 (6 bases). CDR3 length: 14 residues. Germline V gene sequence: CDR1 SSHAT, CDR2 FNYEAQ (reference sequence). CDR3 DNA: TGTGCTAGCAGCTCTTCTACGGCGGGGGAGACCCAGTACTTC. This gives the protein CASSSSTAGETQYF.

The chain links TRBV6-1 to TRBJ2-1, with TRBD1 identical over 11 bases. Germline trimming cut 3 bases from V and 4 bases from J; bases unmatched to any gene: 11. Germline values: CDR1 MNHNS, CDR2 SASEGT. CDR3 length equals 18 residues. This CDR3 is CASSDRTGGSRPYNEQFF. The CDR3 coding sequence is TGTGCCAGCAGTGACAGGACAGGGGGCTCCCGGCCTTACAATGAGCAGTTCTTC.

The rearrangement joins TRBV5-4 to TRBJ2-1; 8 positions agree with TRBD2. The J segment lost 0 bases and the V segment lost 4 bases, leaving 12 bases of the junction unmatched. The CDR3 runs 18 residues. The germline gives CDR1 SGHNT, CDR2 YYREEE (reference sequence). CDR3 region: CASSPRSGRGGSYNEQFF. CDR3 bases: TGTGCCAGCAGCCCCAGGAGCGGGAGAGGGGGCTCCTACAATGAGCAGTTCTTC.

The chain joins TRBV4-1 to TRBJ1-2, with 7 bases aligning to TRBD1. The junction had 5 bases not matched to a gene; V was cut back by 2 bases and J by 8 bases. Germline V gene sequence: CDR1 MGHRA, CDR2 YSYEKL. This CDR3 has 13 residues. CDR3 protein: CASSQWGQRGYTF. The CDR3 DNA follows: TGCGCCAGCAGCCAATGGGGACAGCGCGGCTACACCTTC.

The rearrangement links TRBV9 to TRBJ2-3; D may be TRBD2 (5 bases). Per germline, CDR1 SGDLS and CDR2 YYNGEE. The CDR3 spans 17 residues. Between the trimmed V and J ends, which lost 1 base and 8 bases, there was a span of 23 bases. The CDR3: CASSVKFVRAALVTQYF. In DNA form, the CDR3 reads TGTGCCAGCAGCGTAAAATTTGTGCGGGCCGCCCTAGTTACGCAGTATTTT.

The rearrangement uses TRBV13 and TRBJ2-7, with TRBD2 matching 10 bases. The V gene end was trimmed by 4 bases and the J gene end by 3 bases; junction bases not matched to a gene: 6. Germline CDR1 is PRHDT and CDR2 is FYEKMQ (reference sequence). The CDR3 loop spans 15 amino acids. The CDR3 DNA reads TGTGCCAGCAGCTCCCCGGGACTAGCGATCTACGAGCAGTACTTC. It codes for CASSSPGLAIYEQYF.

V and J are TRBV30 and TRBJ2-5, with a tentative D call TRBD2 (7 bases). The ends were cut back, 2 bases at V and 1 base at J, with 11 bases in the middle. This CDR3 is 14 amino acids long. Germline V gene lookup returns CDR1 GTSNPN and CDR2 SVGIG (reference sequence). The CDR3 DNA is TGTGCCTGGAGTAAGGGGGGGGGCCAAGAGACCCAGTACTTC. Its protein product is CAWSKGGGQETQYF.

V usage is TRBV11-2 and J usage is TRBJ2-2; D unclear. The CDR3 has 13 amino acids. Per germline, CDR1 SGHAT and CDR2 FQNNGV. Deletions cut 3 bases from V and 3 bases from J, with 5 bases between. CDR3 sequence (DNA): TGTGCCAGCAGCTTTTCAGACACCGGGGAGCTGTTTTTT. This sequence encodes CASSFSDTGELFF.

The V call is TRBV6-1, the J call TRBJ2-5, with a possible D match to TRBD1 (5 bases). The CDR3 totals 14 residues. The germline CDR1 and CDR2 sequences are MNHNS and SASEGT. V was cut by 0 bases and J by 5 bases, with 10 bases left in between. The CDR3 coding sequence is TGTGCCAGCAGTGAAGCGGGGCAGGGTGAGACCCAGTACTTC. The encoded protein is CASSEAGQGETQYF.

The table lists this clone with a count of one. The chain is built from TRBV6-5 and TRBJ2-7, with D possibly matching TRBD1 (7 bases). The CDR3 spans 16 residues. Germline CDR1 MNHEY, CDR2 SVGAGI. V was clipped by 0 bases and J by 3 bases, with 15 bases between them. The CDR3 bases are TGTGCCAGCAGTTACTCTGCTCAGGGGGGAGACTACGAGCAGTACTTC. It is translated as CASSYSAQGGDYEQYF.